These T cell receptor beta chains were read from a single sample in a study of blood T cell repertoires in COVID-19. The repertoire was sequenced with immunoSEQ multiplex PCR; TCRdb's copy has only in-frame clones and lacks some. This repertoire shows about 68,000 clones, around 90% found once; its top ten account for more than 2%. The sample taken for sequencing was peripheral blood. Receptor source: a human donor in a cohort sampled during active COVID-19. The CDR3 runs from the conserved cysteine through the conserved F or W. D genes are given only for firm matches. For some rows the clone size is stated as once, few or many, or as a class when expanded; others skip it.

j_gene | v_gene | d_gene | abundance | CDR3aa | CDR3nt
TRBJ2-2 | TRBV27 | - | - | CASTTVSGELFF | TGTGCCAGCACCACTGTTTCCGGGGAGCTGTTTTTT
TRBJ1-1 | TRBV30 | - | - | CAWSGRTLQGLRAFF | TGTGCCTGGAGTGGGAGGACATTGCAGGGGTTGCGAGCTTTCTTT
TRBJ2-6 | TRBV29-1 | - | once | CSVPSDRSGANVLTF | TGCAGCGTCCCAAGCGACAGGTCTGGGGCCAACGTCCTGACTTTC
TRBJ2-7 | TRBV6-1 | - | - | CASSDRSSYEQYF | TGTGCCAGCAGTGACCGGAGCTCCTACGAGCAGTACTTC
TRBJ1-4 | TRBV5-1 | - | - | CASSLDTGRGFGEKLFF | TGCGCCAGCAGCTTGGACACCGGGAGGGGCTTTGGGGAAAAACTGTTTTTT
TRBJ1-6 | TRBV28 | - | few | CASSFDRDSPLHF | TGTGCCAGCAGTTTTGACAGAGATTCACCCCTCCACTTT
TRBJ1-2 | TRBV30 | - | - | CAWSWAESGYGYTF | TGTGCCTGGAGTTGGGCAGAGTCTGGCTATGGCTACACCTTC
TRBJ1-2 | TRBV19 | - | - | CARRHTSLYGYTF | TGTGCCAGAAGACACACTTCCCTCTATGGCTACACCTTC
TRBJ2-2 | TRBV4-2 | - | - | CASSQDVQVNTGELFF | TGTGCCAGCAGCCAAGATGTCCAGGTTAACACCGGGGAGCTGTTTTTT
TRBJ1-2 | TRBV11-2 | TRBD1 | - | CASSLSLRGGAGYTF | TGTGCCAGCAGCCTAAGTCTAAGAGGGGGCGCGGGCTACACCTTC
TRBJ1-2 | TRBV4-3 | - | - | CASSQESAATNYGYTF | TGCGCCAGCAGCCAAGAATCGGCAGCGACTAACTATGGCTACACCTTC
TRBJ1-1 | TRBV7-9 | - | - | CASSPSIEAEAFF | TGTGCCAGCAGCCCCAGTATCGAAGCTGAAGCTTTCTTT
TRBJ1-3 | TRBV4-2 | - | - | CASSQEKGGTLKFGNTIYF | TGTGCCAGCAGCCAAGAGAAGGGTGGGACTCTGAAATTCGGAAACACCATATATTTT
TRBJ2-7 | TRBV7-2 | TRBD1 | - | CASSLATGVSYEQYF | TGTGCCAGCAGCTTAGCTACAGGGGTTTCCTACGAGCAGTACTTC
TRBJ1-2 | TRBV6-4 | - | few | CASSAVGAVNYGYTF | TGTGCCAGCAGCGCCGTGGGGGCCGTTAACTATGGCTACACCTTC
TRBJ2-3 | TRBV19 | TRBD2 | - | CASRTSASTDTQYF | TGTGCCAGCCGTACTAGCGCTAGCACAGATACGCAGTATTTT
TRBJ1-2 | TRBV6-2/TRBV6-3 | TRBD1 | - | CASSLSRQGDSYTF | TGTGCCAGCAGCCTGAGTCGACAGGGTGATAGCTACACCTTC
TRBJ1-4 | TRBV2 | - | - | CASRLSVKLFF | TGTGCCAGCAGACTAAGCGTAAAACTGTTTTTT
TRBJ2-1 | TRBV29-1 | - | - | CSVERLTGNEQFF | TGCAGCGTTGAAAGGCTAACGGGCAATGAGCAGTTCTTC
TRBJ1-1 | TRBV2 | - | - | CASSETGRRAEAFF | TGTGCCAGCAGTGAAACAGGTCGACGGGCTGAAGCTTTCTTT
TRBJ2-6 | TRBV2 | - | - | CASSVSSAVGANVLTF | TGTGCCAGCAGTGTCTCCAGCGCCGTTGGGGCCAACGTCCTGACTTTC
TRBJ1-5 | TRBV30 | TRBD1 | - | CARKFQGGKHF | TGTGCCCGCAAATTCCAGGGGGGCAAGCATTTT
TRBJ2-7 | TRBV6-2/TRBV6-3 | - | - | CASSLGRSGEQYF | TGTGCCAGCAGTCTGGGCAGGTCTGGAGAGCAGTACTTC
TRBJ2-7 | TRBV7-2 | - | - | CASSLVRGTYEQYF | TGTGCCAGCAGCTTAGTTAGGGGGACCTACGAGCAGTACTTC
TRBJ2-2 | TRBV7-2 | - | - | CASSLDRPKWLFF | TGTGCCAGCAGCTTAGACAGGCCCAAGTGGCTGTTTTTT
TRBJ1-5 | TRBV10-3 | - | few | CAISSQGVGFQPQHF | TGTGCCATCAGCTCACAGGGAGTAGGATTTCAGCCCCAGCATTTT
TRBJ2-6 | TRBV7-8 | - | - | CASSFPREGNYSGANVLTF | TGTGCCAGCAGCTTCCCGAGGGAAGGGAACTACTCTGGGGCCAACGTCCTGACTTTC
TRBJ2-7 | TRBV28 | - | - | CASSFLDTAYEQYF | TGTGCCAGCAGTTTCTTAGACACGGCCTACGAGCAGTACTTC
TRBJ1-2 | TRBV30 | TRBD1 | once | CAWSVDRDRSYTF | TGTGCCTGGAGTGTGGACAGGGACCGGAGCTACACCTTC